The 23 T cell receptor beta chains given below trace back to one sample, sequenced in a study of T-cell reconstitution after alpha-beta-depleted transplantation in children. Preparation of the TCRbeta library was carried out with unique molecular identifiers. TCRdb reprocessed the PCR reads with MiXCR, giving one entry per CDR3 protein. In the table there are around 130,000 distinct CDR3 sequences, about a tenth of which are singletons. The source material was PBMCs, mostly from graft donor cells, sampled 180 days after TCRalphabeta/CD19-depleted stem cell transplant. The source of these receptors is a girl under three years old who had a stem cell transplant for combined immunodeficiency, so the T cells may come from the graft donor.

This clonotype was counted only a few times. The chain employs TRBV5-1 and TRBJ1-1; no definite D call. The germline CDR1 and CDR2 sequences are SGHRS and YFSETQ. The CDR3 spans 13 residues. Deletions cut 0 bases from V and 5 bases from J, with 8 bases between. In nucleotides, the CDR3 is TGCGCCAGCAGCTTGGTTGAAAAAACTGAAGCTTTCTTT. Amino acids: CASSLVEKTEAFF.

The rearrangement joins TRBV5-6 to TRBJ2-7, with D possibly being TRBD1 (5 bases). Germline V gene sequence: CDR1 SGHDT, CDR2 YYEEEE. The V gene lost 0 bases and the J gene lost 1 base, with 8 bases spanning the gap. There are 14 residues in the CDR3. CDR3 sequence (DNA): TGTGCCAGCAGCTTGGCCCCAGGGTCCTACGAGCAGTACTTC. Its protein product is CASSLAPGSYEQYF.

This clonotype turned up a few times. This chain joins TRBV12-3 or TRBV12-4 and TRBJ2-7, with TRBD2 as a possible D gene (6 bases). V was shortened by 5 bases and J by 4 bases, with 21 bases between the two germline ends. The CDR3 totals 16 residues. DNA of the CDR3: TGTGCCAGCAGTGGAAAGGGACTCGTGGGCGGGTACGAGCAGTACTTC. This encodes CASSGKGLVGGYEQYF.

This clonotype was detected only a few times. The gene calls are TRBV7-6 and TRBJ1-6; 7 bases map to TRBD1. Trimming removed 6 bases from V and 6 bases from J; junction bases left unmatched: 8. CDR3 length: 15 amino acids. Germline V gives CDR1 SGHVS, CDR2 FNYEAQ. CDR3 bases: TGTGCCAGCAGTCGACAGGGATCGGCTAATTCACCCCTCCACTTT. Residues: CASSRQGSANSPLHF.

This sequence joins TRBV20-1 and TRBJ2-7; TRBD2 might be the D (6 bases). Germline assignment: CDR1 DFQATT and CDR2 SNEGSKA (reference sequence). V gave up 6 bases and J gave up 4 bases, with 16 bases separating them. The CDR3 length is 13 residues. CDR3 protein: CSAGGGPKYEQYF. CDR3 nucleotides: TGCAGTGCCGGTGGAGGGCCAAAGTACGAGCAGTACTTC.

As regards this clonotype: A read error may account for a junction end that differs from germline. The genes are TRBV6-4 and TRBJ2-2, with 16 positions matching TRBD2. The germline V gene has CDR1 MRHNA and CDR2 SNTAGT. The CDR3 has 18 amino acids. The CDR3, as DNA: TGTGCCTGCAGTACCGGGACTAGCGGGGGGGCGGTGACCGGGGAGCTGTTTTTT. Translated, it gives CACSTGTSGGAVTGELFF.

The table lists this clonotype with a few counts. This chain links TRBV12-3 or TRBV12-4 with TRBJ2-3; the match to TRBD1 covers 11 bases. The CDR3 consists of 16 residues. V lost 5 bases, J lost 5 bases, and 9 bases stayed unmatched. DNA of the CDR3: TGTGCCAGCAGTCCCGGGACAGGGGGGCCCGGAGATACGCAGTATTTT. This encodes CASSPGTGGPGDTQYF.

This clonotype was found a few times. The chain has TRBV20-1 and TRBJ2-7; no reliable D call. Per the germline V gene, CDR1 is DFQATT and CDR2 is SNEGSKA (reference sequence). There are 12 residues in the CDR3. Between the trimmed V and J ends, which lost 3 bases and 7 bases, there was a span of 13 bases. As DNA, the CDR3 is TGCAGTGCTAGGGCCCCGCTGGGGGAGCAGTACTTC. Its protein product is CSARAPLGEQYF.

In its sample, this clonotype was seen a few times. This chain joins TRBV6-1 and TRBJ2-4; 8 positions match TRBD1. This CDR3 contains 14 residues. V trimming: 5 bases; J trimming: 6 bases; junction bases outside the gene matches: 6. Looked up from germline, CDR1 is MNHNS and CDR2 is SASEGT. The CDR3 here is CASSRMGQANIQYF. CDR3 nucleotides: TGTGCCAGCAGTAGGATGGGACAGGCAAACATTCAGTACTTC.

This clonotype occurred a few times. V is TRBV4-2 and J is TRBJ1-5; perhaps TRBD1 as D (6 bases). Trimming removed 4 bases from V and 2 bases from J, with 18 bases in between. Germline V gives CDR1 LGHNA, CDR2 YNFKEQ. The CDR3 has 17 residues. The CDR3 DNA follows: TGTGCCAGCAGCCCAATAAGGCGGGGGGCTGGCAATCAGCCCCAGCATTTT. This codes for CASSPIRRGAGNQPQHF.

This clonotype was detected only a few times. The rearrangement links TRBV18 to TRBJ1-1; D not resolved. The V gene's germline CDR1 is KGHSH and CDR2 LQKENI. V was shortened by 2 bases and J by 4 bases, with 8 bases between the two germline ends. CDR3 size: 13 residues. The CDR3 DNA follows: TGTGCCAGCTCACCAGGAGGTATCACTGAAGCTTTCTTT. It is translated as CASSPGGITEAFF.

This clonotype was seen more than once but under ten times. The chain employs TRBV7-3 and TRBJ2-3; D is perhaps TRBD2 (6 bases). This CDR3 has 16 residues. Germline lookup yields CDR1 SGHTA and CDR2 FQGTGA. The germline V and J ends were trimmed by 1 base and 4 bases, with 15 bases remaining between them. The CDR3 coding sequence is TGTGCCAGCAGCTTAAGGACCGGGGGTAGCGCAGATACGCAGTATTTT. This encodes CASSLRTGGSADTQYF.

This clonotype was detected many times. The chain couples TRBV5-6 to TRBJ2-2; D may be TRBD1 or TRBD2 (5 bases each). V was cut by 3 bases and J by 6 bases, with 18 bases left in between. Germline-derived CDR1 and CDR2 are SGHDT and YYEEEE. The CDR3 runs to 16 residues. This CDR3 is CASSWERGHVPGELFF. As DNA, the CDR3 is TGTGCCAGCAGCTGGGAGAGAGGACACGTTCCCGGGGAGCTGTTTTTT.

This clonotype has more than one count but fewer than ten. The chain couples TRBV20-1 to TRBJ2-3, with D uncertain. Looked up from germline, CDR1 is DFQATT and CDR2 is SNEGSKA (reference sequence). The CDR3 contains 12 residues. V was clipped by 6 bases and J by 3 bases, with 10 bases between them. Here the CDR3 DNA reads TGCAGTGCCAACCCAATAACAGATACGCAGTATTTT. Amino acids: CSANPITDTQYF.

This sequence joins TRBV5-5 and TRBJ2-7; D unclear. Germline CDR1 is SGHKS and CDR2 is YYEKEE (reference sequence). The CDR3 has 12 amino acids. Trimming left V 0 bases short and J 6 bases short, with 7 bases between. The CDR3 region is CASSLEDSEQYF. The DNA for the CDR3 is TGTGCCAGCAGCTTGGAAGATTCCGAGCAGTACTTC.

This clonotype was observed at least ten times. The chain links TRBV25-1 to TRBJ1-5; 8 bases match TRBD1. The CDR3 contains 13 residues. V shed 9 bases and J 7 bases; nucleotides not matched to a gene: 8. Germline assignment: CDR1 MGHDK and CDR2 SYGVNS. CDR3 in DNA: TGTGCCAGTTCCGGGACAGGCTGGCAGCCCCAGCATTTT. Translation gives CASSGTGWQPQHF.

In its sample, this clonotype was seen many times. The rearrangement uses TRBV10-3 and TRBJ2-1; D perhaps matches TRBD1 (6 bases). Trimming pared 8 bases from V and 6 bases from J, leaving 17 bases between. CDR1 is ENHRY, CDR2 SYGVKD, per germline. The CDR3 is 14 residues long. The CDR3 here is CAIGGGWDLNEQFF. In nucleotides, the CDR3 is TGTGCCATCGGGGGCGGGTGGGACCTCAATGAGCAGTTCTTC.

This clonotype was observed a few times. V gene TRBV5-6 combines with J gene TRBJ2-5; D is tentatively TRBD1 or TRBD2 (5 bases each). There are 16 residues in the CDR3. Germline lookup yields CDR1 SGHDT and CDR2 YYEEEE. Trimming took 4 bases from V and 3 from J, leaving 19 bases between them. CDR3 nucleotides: TGTGCCAGCAGCCGTCAATACGGGGCGACCGAAGAGACCCAGTACTTC. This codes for CASSRQYGATEETQYF. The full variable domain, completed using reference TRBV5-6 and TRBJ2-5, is DAGVTQSPTHLIKTRGQQVTLRCSPKSGHDTVSWYQQALGQGPQFIFQYYEEEERQRGNFPDRFSGHQFPNYSSELNVNALLLGDSALYLCASSRQYGATEETQYFGPGTRLLVL.

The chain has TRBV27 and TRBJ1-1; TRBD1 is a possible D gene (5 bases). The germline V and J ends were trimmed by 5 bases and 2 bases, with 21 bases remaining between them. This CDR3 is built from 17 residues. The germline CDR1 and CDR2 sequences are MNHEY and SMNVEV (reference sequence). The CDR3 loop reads CASSPLRGRLVNTEAFF. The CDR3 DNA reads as TGTGCCAGCAGTCCACTGCGGGGCCGGTTGGTAAACACTGAAGCTTTCTTT.

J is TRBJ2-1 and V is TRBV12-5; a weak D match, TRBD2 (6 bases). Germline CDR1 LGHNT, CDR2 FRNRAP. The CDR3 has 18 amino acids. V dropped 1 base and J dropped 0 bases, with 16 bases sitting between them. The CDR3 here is CASGLAGAGVSSYNEQFF. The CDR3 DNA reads TGTGCTAGTGGTTTGGCAGGAGCGGGTGTTAGCTCCTACAATGAGCAGTTCTTC.

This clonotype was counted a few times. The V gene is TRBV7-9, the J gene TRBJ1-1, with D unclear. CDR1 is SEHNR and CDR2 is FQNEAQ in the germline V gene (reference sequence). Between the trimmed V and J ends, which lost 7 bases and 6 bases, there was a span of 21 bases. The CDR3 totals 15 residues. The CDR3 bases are TGTGCCAGCAAAGGGTACGGGGTCCCAGGCGCTGAAGCTTTCTTT. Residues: CASKGYGVPGAEAFF. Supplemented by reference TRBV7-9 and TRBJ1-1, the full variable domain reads DTGVSQNPRHKITKRGQNVTFRCDPISEHNRLYWYRQTLGQGPEFLTYFQNEAQLEKSRLLSDRFSAERPKGSFSTLEIQRTEQGDSAMYLCASKGYGVPGAEAFFGQGTRLTVV.

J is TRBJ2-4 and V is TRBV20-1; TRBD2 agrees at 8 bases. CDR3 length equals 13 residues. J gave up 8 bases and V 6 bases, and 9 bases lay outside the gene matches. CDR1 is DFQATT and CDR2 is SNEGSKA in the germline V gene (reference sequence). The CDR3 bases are TGCAGTGCGACTAAAGCGGGAGCTCACATTCAGTACTTC. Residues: CSATKAGAHIQYF.

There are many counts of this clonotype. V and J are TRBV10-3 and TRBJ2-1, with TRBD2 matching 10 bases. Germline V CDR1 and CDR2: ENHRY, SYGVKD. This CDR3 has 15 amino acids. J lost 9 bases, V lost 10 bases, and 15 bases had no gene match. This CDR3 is CATSNMSGGAGEQFF. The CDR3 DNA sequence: TGTGCCACCTCAAACATGAGCGGGGGGGCAGGTGAGCAGTTCTTC.